What follows describes a single T cell receptor beta chain. Its antigen is unknown. Base quality data are lacking; no much larger clone is found one base away. Ophthalmopathy patients were characterized by moderately to severely active disease, a Clinical Activity Score of at least 3, a NOSPECS grade of at least 4, and a disease duration under 3 months. Patients with other autoimmune diseases, uncontrolled infections, pregnancy or lactation were excluded. Clinical symptoms, serum thyroxine, TRAb, thyroid ultrasound and orbital computed tomography were used for diagnosis. PBMCs were isolated from around 10 ml of fresh peripheral blood by Ficoll-Paque density gradient centrifugation. Total RNA was extracted with Trizol reagent and quality-checked on an Agilent 2100 Bioanalyzer. Looking up the germline V gene (reference sequence) yields CDR1 SGHAT and CDR2 FQDESV. V loses 4 bases of germline sequence and J loses 10 bases, and the interval between the two ends is 11 bases. Spanning cysteine to phenylalanine, the CDR3 consists of 12 amino acids. Only the CDR3 portion is preserved as DNA: 36 bases, with reading frame beginning at the first base.

For repertoire sequencing, the TCR beta CDR3 regions were amplified from RNA transcripts. The first round of RT-PCR was done with HTBI primers and the Qiagen OneStep RT-PCR kit, and was followed by a second round of multiplex PCR, then size selection and purification. Libraries were sequenced on an Illumina HiSeq2000 using paired-end 100 bp reads. In the original analysis: SOAPnuke was used to process the reads, throwing out any read that had adapters, had uncalled bases, had a mean Phred below 15, or lacked an exact constant-primer or identifier match. High-quality paired reads were merged with COPE v1.2.5. Unique nucleotide sequences were defined as clonotypes and aligned to IMGT TRB V, D and J references using MiTCR v1.1. Analysis was restricted to V-J combinations with a frequency above 0.0001, which covered 99.2% of repertoires. For each V-J combination, a TCR clonal expansion and chaos score was defined as the ratio of F50 clonal expansion to chaos observed in the TCRdist matrix. Features were reduced by Welch's t-statistics and random forest to more than 10 V-J combinations, which fed a naive Bayes classifier. The similarity between thyroid and blood repertoires was quantified using the Morisita-Horn index. The public reads were quality trimmed at Q25 with fastp and then assembled into clones with MiXCR by TCRdb, keeping productive beta chains. All rows with the same CDR3 protein become a single entry with the most common DNA and genes. The V and J calls were determined by TCRdb, not by the authors. The sample table lists 650,000 to 800,000 distinct CDR3 sequences, roughly 39% of them with a count of one. The ten largest clones add up to more than 2.5% of the sample.

This sample was included in a study of Graves' ophthalmopathy and Graves' hyperthyroidism (dated by TCRdb to 2016 to 2019). About the full investigation: Peripheral blood samples were taken at the time of initial diagnosis, before any treatment was given. The study used signatures of the TCR beta repertoire to tell Graves' ophthalmopathy apart from Graves' hyperthyroidism and to predict which patients would progress to ophthalmopathy. In total, approximately 140 blood samples were TCR-sequenced: approximately 42 ophthalmopathy, some 75 hyperthyroidism and some 17 hyperthyroidism-to-ophthalmopathy patients. To explore V-J signatures that separate ophthalmopathy from hyperthyroidism, a discovery set of about a hundred patients was enrolled, consisting of 40 to 45 with ophthalmopathy and 55 to 65 with stable hyperthyroidism. The independent validation cohort included roughly 19 hyperthyroidism patients plus 17 patients who later progressed from hyperthyroidism to ophthalmopathy. In more than five hyperthyroidism patients, T-cell repertoires of thyroid tissue and blood were compared. After sampling, hyperthyroidism patients received methimazole starting at 30 mg daily, and ophthalmopathy patients received high-dose intravenous methylprednisolone. Results and caveats for the whole study, not just this receptor: Ophthalmopathy was separated from stable hyperthyroidism by the 13-signature model with more than 85% sensitivity and just under 84% specificity in cross-validation and with 80%/75% in the test set. Sample size was not predetermined statistically, and investigators were not blinded to group allocation. Among expanded thyroid clonotypes with frequency above 0.001, most also showed up in blood, which suggests that blood repertoires may reflect the thyroid immune response. In validation, the model predicted ophthalmopathy progression with nearly 71% sensitivity and roughly 72% specificity; approximately 12 predicted patients were CT-confirmed with GO in a median of about 6.2 months.

The V and J segments used are TRBV11-1 and TRBJ1-3; the D gene remains uncertain. The sequence came from an adult man with Graves' ophthalmopathy. The sequenced sample was peripheral blood. The DNA sequence is given as TGTGCCAGCAGCTCGAAGACCGGGACCATATATTTT. This encodes CASSSKTGTIYF. Extended through the reference TRBV11-1 and TRBJ1-3 proteins, this CDR3 yields the full variable domain: EAEVAQSPRYKITEKSQAVAFWCDPISGHATLYWYRQILGQGPELLVQFQDESVVDDSQLPKDRFSAERLKGVDSTLKIQPAELGDSAMYLCASSSKTGTIYFGEGSWLTVV.